The 32 T cell receptor beta chains below all came from one sample that was sequenced in a study of identical twins. TCRdb fed the 5' RACE reads into MiXCR, producing one record per CDR3 protein. The sample comprises 1.5 million to 2 million distinct CDR3 sequences, around 33% of which are singletons, and 0.25% to 0.3% rests with the top ten. Sequences were obtained from cord blood. These receptors originate from a newborn girl in good health.

This clonotype occurred many times. The chain recombines TRBV2 with TRBJ2-3; no firm D call. The germline V gene has CDR1 SNHLY and CDR2 FYNNEI. Trimming removed 3 bases at V and 7 bases at J, with 5 bases between. This CDR3 has 11 residues. CDR3 amino acids: CASSEGNTQYF. The CDR3 bases are TGTGCCAGCAGTGAGGGGAATACGCAGTATTTT.

There are a few counts of this clonotype. The chain couples TRBV6-5 to TRBJ2-7, with 7 bases matching TRBD2. Per germline, CDR1 MNHEY and CDR2 SVGAGI. The CDR3 is made up of 19 amino acids. V shed 3 bases and J 3 bases; nucleotides not matched to a gene: 20. The CDR3 reads CASSYFAVRAGRSNYEQYF. CDR3 DNA: TGTGCCAGCAGTTATTTTGCCGTACGAGCGGGACGGTCGAACTACGAGCAGTACTTC.

V and J are TRBV4-1 and TRBJ2-1, with D maybe TRBD2 (6 bases). V lost 1 base and J 4 bases, leaving 14 bases between the germline ends. Germline loops: CDR1 MGHRA, CDR2 YSYEKL. This CDR3 spans 16 amino acids. CDR3 DNA: TGCGCCAGCAGCCAAGGGCAGGAGGGCCCTTACAATGAGCAGTTCTTC. It yields the protein CASSQGQEGPYNEQFF.

The table lists this clonotype with many counts. The chain uses TRBV12-3 or TRBV12-4 and TRBJ2-5; D might be TRBD1 or TRBD2, each matching 5 bases. Trimming took off 3 bases at V and 11 bases at J, with 19 bases between the two ends. CDR3 length equals 14 residues. CDR3 in amino acids: CASSFKAQGPIQYF. As DNA, the CDR3 is TGTGCCAGCAGTTTTAAGGCCCAGGGACCGATTCAGTACTTC.

A few counts support this clonotype. V is TRBV18 and J is TRBJ1-1, with 10 bases fitting TRBD1. Germline CDR1 and CDR2: KGHSH and LQKENI. V shed 6 bases and J 2 bases; nucleotides not matched to a gene: 9. The CDR3 sequence is 16 residues long. The CDR3 spells CASSPAGTGVNTEAFF. Written as DNA, the CDR3 is TGTGCCAGCTCTCCCGCCGGGACAGGGGTTAACACTGAAGCTTTCTTT.

This clonotype occurred a few times. This chain links TRBV10-3 with TRBJ2-7; D not resolved. Germline CDR1 and CDR2: ENHRY and SYGVKD. The CDR3 is made up of 15 amino acids. The V gene lost 2 bases and the J gene lost 2 bases, with 13 bases spanning the gap. The CDR3 nucleotides read TGTGCCATCAGTGAGGTAGACATCACCGCCTACGAGCAGTACTTC. Its translation is CAISEVDITAYEQYF.

For this clonotype: Mismatch with germline at one junction end may stem from a read error. V usage is TRBV6-1 and J usage is TRBJ1-4; 12 nucleotides line up with TRBD1. Looked up from germline, CDR1 is MNHNS and CDR2 is SASEGT. This CDR3 is 17 amino acids long. CDR3 DNA: TGTGCCAGCAATGGGGACAGGGGGCTTCGGGTGAATGAAGAACTGTTTTTT. The encoded protein is CASNGDRGLRVNEELFF.

Only a few counts were recorded for this clonotype. The J gene is TRBJ2-1, the V gene TRBV5-1; 8 nucleotides match TRBD1. J was trimmed by 2 bases and V by 0 bases; bases with no gene match: 7. CDR3 length: 17 amino acids. Germline assignment: CDR1 SGHRS and CDR2 YFSETQ. The CDR3 reads CASSLVGGRGPYNEQFF. Written as DNA, the CDR3 is TGCGCCAGCAGCTTGGTAGGGGGCAGGGGGCCCTACAATGAGCAGTTCTTC. The full variable domain, completed using reference TRBV5-1 and TRBJ2-1, is KAGVTQTPRYLIKTRGQQVTLSCSPISGHRSVSWYQQTPGQGLQFLFEYFSETQRNKGNFPGRFSGRQFSNSRSEMNVSTLELGDSALYLCASSLVGGRGPYNEQFFGPGTRLTVL.

This clonotype was observed at least ten times. The V gene is TRBV29-1, the J gene TRBJ1-4, with 7 bases identical to TRBD1. The J segment lost 8 bases and the V segment lost 7 bases, leaving 13 bases of the junction unmatched. The CDR3 runs to 14 residues. Germline V lookup: CDR1 SQVTM, CDR2 ANQGSEA. DNA of the CDR3: TGCAGCGCCTACCAAACAGGGGTGAGAGAAAAACTGTTTTTT. Translated: CSAYQTGVREKLFF.

This clonotype was counted many times. The V call is TRBV7-2, the J call TRBJ1-2; D may be TRBD1 (5 bases). CDR1 is SGHTA and CDR2 is FQGNSA in the germline V gene. This CDR3 is 15 amino acids long. Trimming cost V 1 base and J 4 bases, with 13 bases left between them. DNA of the CDR3: TGTGCCAGCAGCTTAGGGGCAGGGCCCATCTATGGCTACACCTTC. It is translated as CASSLGAGPIYGYTF.

The V call is TRBV9, the J call TRBJ2-4; D is tentatively TRBD1 or TRBD2 (6 bases each). V gave up 1 base and J gave up 7 bases, with 21 bases separating them. This CDR3 region has 17 residues. The germline gives CDR1 SGDLS, CDR2 YYNGEE. CDR3 in amino acids: CASSVSTVGGPLNIQYF. As DNA, the CDR3 is TGTGCCAGCAGCGTATCGACGGTAGGGGGGCCCTTGAACATTCAGTACTTC.

The chain uses TRBV2 and TRBJ2-4; TRBD2 agrees at 12 bases. TRBJ2-7 matches the DNA end more closely, so the J call is doubtful. The length of the CDR3 is 20 residues. Germline CDR1 SNHLY, CDR2 FYNNEI. The CDR3 sequence is CASSDPPRTSGALYPNEQYF. The CDR3 nucleotides read TGTGCCAGCAGTGATCCCCCCCGGACTAGCGGGGCTCTTTATCCCAACGAGCAGTACTTC.

This CDR3 reads CASGVPQGLSYNEQFF. In DNA form, the CDR3 reads TGTGCCAGCGGCGTCCCCCAGGGGCTCTCCTACAATGAGCAGTTCTTC. The chain links TRBV7-9 to TRBJ2-1; maybe TRBD1 (6 bases). The CDR3 is made up of 16 amino acids. Trimming left V 8 bases short and J 0 bases short, with 17 bases between. The germline gives CDR1 SEHNR, CDR2 FQNEAQ (reference sequence). Full variable domain (outside the CDR3, taken from reference TRBV7-9 and TRBJ2-1): DTGVSQNPRHKITKRGQNVTFRCDPISEHNRLYWYRQTLGQGPEFLTYFQNEAQLEKSRLLSDRFSAERPKGSFSTLEIQRTEQGDSAMYLCASGVPQGLSYNEQFFGPGTRLTVL.

This clonotype was seen a few times. This rearrangement joins TRBV5-6 to TRBJ2-1, with D hard to call. The V and J ends lost 3 bases and 0 bases respectively, with 13 bases between them. CDR1 and CDR2 (germline): SGHDT, YYEEEE. This CDR3 contains 16 residues. CDR3 sequence (DNA): TGTGCCAGCAGCTCATTACAGCGAAGCTCCTACAATGAGCAGTTCTTC. Its protein is CASSSLQRSSYNEQFF. The complete variable domain, with remaining parts taken from reference TRBV5-6 and TRBJ2-1, reads DAGVTQSPTHLIKTRGQQVTLRCSPKSGHDTVSWYQQALGQGPQFIFQYYEEEERQRGNFPDRFSGHQFPNYSSELNVNALLLGDSALYLCASSSLQRSSYNEQFFGPGTRLTVL.

This clonotype was seen a handful of times. The rearrangement links TRBV7-2 to TRBJ2-1; 10 nucleotides agree with TRBD2. CDR1 SGHTA and CDR2 FQGNSA come from the germline V gene. Trimming removed 5 bases from V and 7 bases from J; junction bases left unmatched: 8. The CDR3 totals 15 residues. CDR3: CASSTASGSRNEQFF. CDR3 sequence (DNA): TGTGCCAGCAGCACGGCTAGCGGGAGTAGGAATGAGCAGTTCTTC.

This clonotype turned up a few times. The V and J genes are TRBV3-1 and TRBJ1-2; a weak D match, TRBD1 (5 bases). Trimming stripped 2 bases from V and 4 bases from J, with 8 bases between. CDR3 length: 13 amino acids. The germline gives CDR1 LGHDT, CDR2 YNNKEL (reference sequence). The CDR3 is CASSQRRGYGYTF. The CDR3 DNA is TGTGCCAGCAGCCAAAGGAGGGGCTATGGCTACACCTTC.

This clonotype was seen at least ten times. The chain employs TRBV29-1 and TRBJ2-7; weak D call: TRBD1 (6 bases). The CDR3 is made up of 15 amino acids. The germline gives CDR1 SQVTM, CDR2 ANQGSEA. V was trimmed by 6 bases and J by 3 bases, leaving 21 bases between them. The CDR3, as DNA: TGCAGCGTCAAACGGTGGACAGCCGAAGTCTACGAGCAGTACTTC. Protein product: CSVKRWTAEVYEQYF.

This clonotype was counted between two and nine times. V gene TRBV6-6 combines with J gene TRBJ1-5; 8 nucleotides align to TRBD1. In germline, CDR1 is MNHNY, CDR2 SVGAGI (reference sequence). The CDR3 has 13 amino acids. Trimming cost V 5 bases and J 7 bases; bases outside gene matches: 4. The CDR3 sequence is CASSVDREQPQHF. For the CDR3, the DNA is TGTGCCAGCAGTGTGGACAGGGAACAGCCCCAGCATTTT.

With respect to this clonotype: The CDR3 ends on some other residue instead of the conserved phenylalanine or tryptophan, so this is likely a read error. The chain combines TRBV3-1 with TRBJ2-1; D might be TRBD1 or TRBD2, each matching 7 bases. V lost 3 bases to trimming and J lost 5 bases, with 17 bases between them. Germline V gene sequence: CDR1 LGHDT, CDR2 YNNKEL (reference sequence). This CDR3 has 16 residues. CDR3 sequence reads: CASSHPRGTMDNEQFL. CDR3 bases: TGTGCCAGCAGCCACCCCAGGGGGACTATGGACAATGAGCAGTTCTTG.

The chain uses TRBV11-2 and TRBJ2-7, with TRBD2 matching over 8 bases. The V gene's germline CDR1 is SGHAT and CDR2 FQNNGV. CDR3 length: 13 amino acids. Unmatched junction bases numbered 4, after V lost 5 bases and J lost 4 bases. CDR3 in DNA: TGTGCCAGCAGCCCGGGACTAGAGTACGAGCAGTACTTC. Translated: CASSPGLEYEQYF.

The chain is built from TRBV20-1 and TRBJ2-3; 7 bases line up with TRBD2. The V gene's germline CDR1 is DFQATT and CDR2 SNEGSKA (reference sequence). V shed 5 bases and J 2 bases; nucleotides not matched to a gene: 7. The CDR3 runs 14 residues. In DNA, the CDR3 is TGCAGTGCTGCCGTGGGGGGGTTCACAGATACGCAGTATTTT. Translating gives CSAAVGGFTDTQYF.

The J gene is TRBJ1-2, the V gene TRBV6-6, with 8 bases fitting TRBD1. Germline V gene sequence: CDR1 MNHNY, CDR2 SVGAGI (reference sequence). The CDR3 extends over 13 amino acids. The trim removed 6 bases at V and 9 bases at J, leaving 9 bases unmatched. The CDR3 coding sequence is TGTGCCAGCAGCACGGACAGGGAAAGACGCTACACCTTC. Residues: CASSTDRERRYTF.

The chain links TRBV5-6 to TRBJ2-7; D remains ambiguous. Gene TRBJ2-5 matches the end of the DNA better, so the J call may be wrong. CDR1 SGHDT and CDR2 YYEEEE come from the germline V gene. The CDR3 is 12 amino acids. CDR3 residues: CASSLVIETQYF. CDR3 nucleotides: TGTGCCAGCAGCTTGGTAATAGAGACCCAGTACTTC.

The chain has TRBV5-1 and TRBJ1-2; D gene uncertain. The V gene lost 4 bases and the J gene lost 6 bases, with 16 bases spanning the gap. In germline, CDR1 is SGHRS, CDR2 YFSETQ. The CDR3 is made up of 14 amino acids. CDR3 bases: TGCGCCAGCAGCCCCCGGACCCCGCGAGATGGCTACACCTTC. It translates to CASSPRTPRDGYTF.

With respect to this clonotype: The junction departs from the called germline gene at one end, perhaps through a read error. The chain carries TRBV5-1 and TRBJ2-3; D might be TRBD1 (5 bases). There are 14 residues in the CDR3. CDR1 is SGHRS and CDR2 is YFSETQ in the germline V gene. The CDR3 is CASSSRESTDTRYF. CDR3 DNA sequence: TGCGCCAGCAGCTCCAGGGAAAGCACAGATACGCGGTATTTT.

The genes are TRBV4-1 and TRBJ1-1; TRBD1 aligns across 10 bases. Germline trimming cut 3 bases from V and 7 bases from J; bases unmatched to any gene: 5. From germline, CDR1 is MGHRA and CDR2 YSYEKL. This CDR3 is built from 14 residues. The CDR3 is CASSHRQGAVEAFF. The CDR3 DNA sequence: TGCGCCAGCAGCCACCGACAGGGGGCTGTTGAAGCTTTCTTT.

J is TRBJ2-3 and V is TRBV7-6; 8 bases match TRBD2. This CDR3 has 16 amino acids. Germline V lookup: CDR1 SGHVS, CDR2 FNYEAQ. The V gene end was trimmed by 3 bases and the J gene end by 6 bases; junction bases not matched to a gene: 11. CDR3 coding DNA: TGTGCCAGCAGCTTGGGTAGCGGGACTTCCTTCGATACGCAGTATTTT. Protein sequence: CASSLGSGTSFDTQYF.

This clonotype was seen more than once but under ten times. The rearrangement links TRBV10-3 to TRBJ2-1; 7 nucleotides agree with TRBD2. This CDR3 is 16 amino acids long. V trimming: 3 bases; J trimming: 7 bases; junction bases outside the gene matches: 12. Germline assignment: CDR1 ENHRY and CDR2 SYGVKD. CDR3 bases: TGTGCCATCAGTGAAAGCGGCGGGAGCATCCCAAATGAGCAGTTCTTC. Translating it yields CAISESGGSIPNEQFF.

The chain combines TRBV27 with TRBJ2-5; TRBD1 or TRBD2 may be the D gene (5 bases each). The CDR3 totals 16 residues. Germline V gives CDR1 MNHEY, CDR2 SMNVEV (reference sequence). Trimming shortened V by 2 bases and J by 5 bases, and 18 bases separated the two germline ends. The CDR3, as DNA: TGTGCCAGCAGTTTAATAGCCGGGGCACTCGGGGAGACCCAGTACTTC. This translates into CASSLIAGALGETQYF.

This rearrangement joins TRBV20-1 to TRBJ2-3, with TRBD2 matching over 7 bases. V shed 3 bases and J 4 bases; nucleotides not matched to a gene: 4. The CDR3 is made up of 13 amino acids. Germline V gene lookup returns CDR1 DFQATT and CDR2 SNEGSKA (reference sequence). For the CDR3, the DNA is TGCAGTGCTAGCAGACGGGAGGCAGATACGCAGTATTTT. It specifies CSASRREADTQYF.

A few counts support this clonotype. V and J are TRBV5-1 and TRBJ1-1; the D gene is possibly TRBD1 (6 bases). V was pared by 0 bases and J by 2 bases, with 17 bases between. This CDR3 spans 17 amino acids. CDR1 and CDR2 (germline): SGHRS, YFSETQ. The CDR3 region has the DNA TGCGCCAGCAGCTTGGCCGGGGGGGCCCCACCAAACACTGAAGCTTTCTTT. This sequence encodes CASSLAGGAPPNTEAFF.

As regards this clonotype: It may be a read error: a sequence one base away is much more abundant. The chain employs TRBV29-1 and TRBJ2-5; 7 bases fit TRBD1. The CDR3 extends over 13 amino acids. Per the germline V gene, CDR1 is SQVTM and CDR2 is ANQGSEA. The CDR3 nucleotides read TGCGGCGTATCCGGGACAGTAGAAGAGACCCAGTACTTC. Its protein product is CGVSGTVEETQYF.